This T cell receptor (beta chain) was identified during a study of CD8 T cells in Susac syndrome. TEMRA cells were enriched by FACS, while CD8+ and CD4+ T cells were obtained through a negative isolation that was performed magnetically. The germline V and J ends were trimmed by 2 bases and 1 base, with 11 bases remaining between them. Germline V gives CDR1 MNHNY, CDR2 SVGAGI (reference sequence). The CDR3 loop spans 15 amino acids. With random hexamers, about 0.5 to 1 ug RNA was reverse transcribed. Coverage of TCR beta CDR3 amplification by immunoSEQ multiplex PCR extended to 54 Vbeta and 13 Jbeta. MiXCR, applied by TCRdb to the immunoSEQ multiplex PCR reads, yields one record per CDR3 protein. Here the sample spans more than 250,000 distinct CDR3 sequences, 90% to 95% being singletons.

This TCR was sampled from a human donor with multiple sclerosis. The sample consisted of CD4+ T cells from PBMCs. The chain employs TRBV6-6 and TRBJ1-1; unclear D gene. DNA of the CDR3: TGTGCCAGCAGTTACGACCGGACGGGGAACACTGAAGCTTTCTTT. Translated: CASSYDRTGNTEAFF.